This note documents a single T cell receptor beta chain sequence. This receptor's antigen is unknown. Per-base quality was not reported, and no clone a single base away is much larger than it. The donors were healthy, HIV-negative adults who had no recently reported acute infections or vaccinations. Every donor was a Caucasian adult residing in Nashville, Tennessee, USA. CD4+ T cells were enriched through magnetic negative selection, after which naive cells were positively selected on CD45RA and the remaining negative fraction served as the memory subset. After blood collection by leukapheresis, PBMCs were isolated using Ficoll-Histopaque density gradient centrifugation and then cryopreserved in the vapor phase of liquid nitrogen. Analytical flow cytometry was used to check the purity and quantity of each magnetically sorted T cell population. Genomic DNA was isolated from every sorted fraction and measured by UV absorbance on a Nanodrop 2000c.

Using the deep immunoSEQ assay, TCR CDR3 regions were amplified from genomic DNA by multiplex PCR. Extracted genomic DNA from each cell subset was spread evenly across all wells of several immunoSEQ 96-well plates, with each plate serving as a replicate. For sorted subsets, roughly 200 ng of genomic DNA, equivalent to some 33,000 T cell genomes, went into each replicate PCR. The purified libraries were quantified using a Qubit 3.0 fluorometer, sized with a Bioanalyzer 2100, and then quantified again using the KAPA Library Quantification kit. A separate single-read 150-cycle Illumina NextSeq 550 flow cell was used to sequence each immunoSEQ 96-well plate. The paper's processing steps were these. Because only junctional sequences without quality scores were contained in the immunoSEQ output, filtering matching that applied to full-length reads could not be performed. To assign V/J genes and CDR3, sequences were annotated against IMGT germline references using PyIR, a Python wrapper for IgBLAST v1.9. Reads were removed for weak V/J assignments (E-value above 1e-6), missing CDR3, stop codons, out-of-frame junctions, or ambiguous translated residues. V3J clonotypes were defined as sequences sharing the same inferred V gene, J gene, and CDR3 amino acid sequence. Percentage overlap between repertoires was computed as shared unique clonotypes divided by the size of the smaller repertoire. RTK rarefaction, the Chao1 estimator, and Recon v2.1 estimates of unobserved clonotypes were used to assess repertoire richness. Generation probabilities for all TCRbeta clonotypes obtained by the gDNA method from a handful of donors were computed using OLGA. In its TCRdb copy, this immuneACCESS table keeps in-frame sequences only and misses some clones. Where compared with another copy, unresolved V genes explain less than half of these, and the others have no known cause. That table gives V, J and clone size, and the DNA gave D and trimming. This sample is represented by 600,000 to 750,000 clones; 72% of them were singletons. The ten largest make up approximately 1.7% of the sample.

These data belong to a study of shared clonotypes between healthy human individuals (TCRdb year 2020). With regard to the full study: The cohort included three men and two women between 18 and 49 years of age. For each donor, CD4 naive and CD4 memory were each given three plates, CD8 naive was given two plates, and CD8 memory was given one plate. Blood TCR repertoires of roughly five healthy adults were deeply sequenced to estimate repertoire size and the extent of clonotype sharing between individuals. Different laboratories and diverse techniques were used to prepare libraries and sequence TCR repertoires, to increase sequencing depth and limit assay-specific biases. Each donor's leukapheresis produced roughly between roughly 0.94 and 9.5 billion PBMCs.

The junction shows trimming of 5 bases on V and 8 bases on J, and the gene matches do not reach 10 bases of it. From the germline V gene (reference sequence), CDR1 is SEHNR and CDR2 is FQNEAQ. The cysteine opens and the phenylalanine closes a CDR3 of 15 amino acids. This entry keeps only the CDR3 DNA: 45 bases, framed from base 1. The paper as a whole reports these results and caveats: Naive subsets generally had larger estimated clonotype richness than memory subsets. Because the study included a small number of donors, the genetic and exposure-history diversity represented was limited. About 4.5% of naive CD4, around 3.6% of naive CD8, about 2.1% of memory CD4, and approximately 0.39% of memory CD8 clonotypes were shared across four donors. Sampling was limited to blood, and TCR repertoires in tissue likely differ from TCR repertoires in blood. Pairwise subsampling led to the expectation that sequencing depth would affect the degree of clonotype sharing among donors. Compared with non-shared clonotypes, the clonotypes found in all four sorted-subset donors had higher generation probabilities. Incomplete sequencing was indicated by rarefaction of sorted-subset datasets, despite the large sequencing depth.

Recombination joined TRBV7-9 with TRBJ2-1, and TRBD1 aligns with 9 junction nucleotides. Material for sequencing was memory CD4+ T cells sorted from blood. The cell subset or site tag for this specimen amounts to: CD45RA-negative fraction. This TCR came from a woman in her twenties or thirties in good health. This receptor carries the CDR3 CASSIKGQGQDEQFF. The nucleotide sequence reads as follows: TGTGCCAGCAGCATTAAGGGACAGGGTCAAGATGAGCAGTTCTTC.